Following are 14 T cell receptor beta chains from one sample sequenced in a study of T cell responses to AZD1222 COVID-19 vaccine. Assay used: immunoSEQ multiplex PCR; TCRdb lists only in-frame clones, some missing. Altogether tens of thousands of clones are present, about 90% being singletons, with the ten largest covering 17%. Source: peripheral blood, taken on day 0 of AZD1222 vaccination. The receptors stem from an adult in good health.

Remarks on this clone: One junction end disagrees with the germline gene, perhaps due to a read error. The CDR3, as DNA: TGTGCCAGCAGTTTTCTGAAGACTGAAGCTTTCTTT. Translation: CASSFLKTEAFF. The chain uses TRBV28 and TRBJ1-1; D remains unclear. Germline V gene data show CDR1 as MDHEN and CDR2 as SYDVKM. This CDR3 region has 12 residues.

The genes are TRBV5-1 and TRBJ1-1; the D is unclear. CDR1 SGHRS and CDR2 YFSETQ come from the germline V gene. Trimming removed 2 bases from V and 5 bases from J, with 13 bases in between. The CDR3 is made up of 14 amino acids. The CDR3 DNA reads TGCGCCAGCAGCTTTCAGACCTTGGGGACTGAAGCTTTCTTT. Protein product: CASSFQTLGTEAFF.

This chain uses TRBV6-6 with TRBJ2-7; 7 nucleotides align to TRBD1. This CDR3 region has 16 residues. V lost 4 bases to trimming and J lost 6 bases; unmatched junction nucleotides: 15. Germline CDR1 MNHNY, CDR2 SVGAGI (reference sequence). CDR3 loop: CASSSGQGLSGGEQYF. The DNA for the CDR3 is TGTGCCAGCAGTTCTGGGCAGGGGTTATCAGGGGGCGAGCAGTACTTC.

The rearrangement links TRBV30 to TRBJ2-1, with 9 bases identical to TRBD1. The CDR3 consists of 14 residues. The germline gives CDR1 GTSNPN, CDR2 SVGIG (reference sequence). With 2 bases clipped from V and 9 bases from J, the junction kept 8 bases outside the gene matches. The CDR3 DNA reads TGTGCCTGGAGTCGTGGGACAGGGACGAGTGAGCAGTTCTTC. The encoded protein is CAWSRGTGTSEQFF. Variable domain in full (rest from reference TRBV30 and TRBJ2-1): SQTIHQWPATLVQPVGSPLSLECTVEGTSNPNLYWYRQAAGRGLQLLFYSVGIGQISSEVPQNLSASRPQDRQFILSSKKLLLSDSGFYLCAWSRGTGTSEQFFGPGTRLTVL.

The genes are TRBV4-2 and TRBJ2-7; TRBD2 is a possible D gene (7 bases). The CDR3 extends over 15 amino acids. V was pared by 0 bases and J by 2 bases, with 11 bases between. In germline, CDR1 is LGHNA, CDR2 YNFKEQ. The CDR3 sequence: CASSQEIGGPYEQYF. CDR3 in DNA: TGTGCCAGCAGCCAAGAAATCGGGGGGCCCTACGAGCAGTACTTC.

This clone was picked up one time. V usage is TRBV27 and J usage is TRBJ1-2, with TRBD1 matching over 7 bases. The length of the CDR3 is 14 residues. V was clipped by 4 bases and J by 0 bases; unmatched bases: 2. Germline V lookup: CDR1 MNHEY, CDR2 SMNVEV (reference sequence). The CDR3 here is CASSSGGANYGYTF. For the CDR3, the DNA is TGTGCCAGCAGTTCAGGGGGAGCTAACTATGGCTACACCTTC.

V and J are TRBV12-3 or TRBV12-4 and TRBJ1-4; unclear D gene. V was cut by 1 base and J by 10 bases, with 10 bases left in between. The CDR3 sequence is 13 residues long. Here the CDR3 DNA reads TGTGCCAGCAGTTTAGGGGAATTGGGAAAACTGTTTTTT. Amino acids: CASSLGELGKLFF.

The gene calls are TRBV4-2 and TRBJ2-1; 9 bases match TRBD2. This CDR3 has 19 residues. The V segment lost 0 bases and the J segment 8 bases; nucleotides outside the gene matches: 17. Germline CDR1 LGHNA, CDR2 YNFKEQ. DNA of the CDR3: TGTGCCAGCAGCCAAGATCGGAATGCTAGCGGGAAACTCAGCTATGAGCAGTTCTTC. Its translation is CASSQDRNASGKLSYEQFF.

This sequence joins TRBV5-1 and TRBJ2-5; 8 bases map to TRBD1. Germline values: CDR1 SGHRS, CDR2 YFSETQ. V gave up 2 bases and J gave up 4 bases; unmatched junction bases: 4. This CDR3 has 14 amino acids. For the CDR3, the DNA is TGCGCCAGCAGCTTACAACAGGGGGGAGAGACCCAGTACTTC. Amino acid sequence: CASSLQQGGETQYF.

This sequence joins TRBV7-9 and TRBJ2-3, with 8 positions matching TRBD2. The CDR3 contains 16 residues. Germline trimming cut 2 bases from V and 0 bases from J; bases unmatched to any gene: 4. CDR1 is SEHNR and CDR2 is FQNEAQ in the germline V gene (reference sequence). CDR3 loop: CASSLPGGGSTDTQYF. CDR3 in DNA: TGTGCCAGCAGCTTACCGGGAGGGGGAAGCACAGATACGCAGTATTTT.

CDR3 coding DNA: TGTGCCACCAGCAGAGATCCCACAGGGGGCAGTGGAAACACCATATATTTT. It specifies CATSRDPTGGSGNTIYF. The rearrangement joins TRBV15 to TRBJ1-3; TRBD1 aligns across 9 bases. The CDR3 length is 17 residues. Germline V CDR1 and CDR2: LNHNV, YYDKDF (reference sequence). With V trimmed by 0 bases and J by 3 bases, 6 bases remained unmatched.

The genes are TRBV2 and TRBJ2-5; tentatively, D is TRBD2 (6 bases). With 4 bases removed from V and 4 bases from J, the gap between germline ends came to 10 bases. This CDR3 is 13 amino acids long. Per the germline V gene, CDR1 is SNHLY and CDR2 is FYNNEI. CDR3 sequence reads: CASSVGLRETQYF. CDR3 sequence (DNA): TGTGCCAGCAGTGTGGGACTTAGAGAGACCCAGTACTTC.

The rearrangement links TRBV20-1 to TRBJ1-2, with unresolved D. In germline, CDR1 is DFQATT, CDR2 SNEGSKA (reference sequence). CDR3 size: 10 residues. V lost 5 bases to trimming and J lost 8 bases, with 9 bases between them. CDR3 nucleotide sequence: TGCAGTGCTTCGGACCGGGGCTACACCTTC. Protein sequence: CSASDRGYTF.

The chain joins TRBV7-2 to TRBJ1-1; the D is unclear. The length of the CDR3 is 13 residues. Germline V gene data show CDR1 as SGHTA and CDR2 as FQGNSA. V dropped 1 base and J dropped 3 bases, with 6 bases sitting between them. CDR3 residues: CASSLVGDTEAFF. The CDR3 nucleotides read TGTGCCAGCAGCTTAGTTGGGGACACTGAAGCTTTCTTT. The full variable domain, rest sourced from reference TRBV7-2 and TRBJ1-1, is GAGVSQSPSNKVTEKGKDVELRCDPISGHTALYWYRQSLGQGLEFLIYFQGNSAPDKSGLPSDRFSAERTGGSVSTLTIQRTQQEDSAVYLCASSLVGDTEAFFGQGTRLTVV.